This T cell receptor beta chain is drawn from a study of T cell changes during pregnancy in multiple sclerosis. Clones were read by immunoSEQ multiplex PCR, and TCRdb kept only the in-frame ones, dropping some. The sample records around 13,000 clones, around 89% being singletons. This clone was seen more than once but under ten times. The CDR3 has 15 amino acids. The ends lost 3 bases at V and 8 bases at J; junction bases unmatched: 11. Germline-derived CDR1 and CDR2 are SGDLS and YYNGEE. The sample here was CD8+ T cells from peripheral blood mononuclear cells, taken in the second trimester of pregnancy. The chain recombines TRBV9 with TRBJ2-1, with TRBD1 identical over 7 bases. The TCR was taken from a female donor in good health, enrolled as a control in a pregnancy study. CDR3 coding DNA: TGTGCCAGCAGCGCAACAGGGGCCCTTGGGGATGAGCAGTTCTTC. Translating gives CASSATGALGDEQFF.